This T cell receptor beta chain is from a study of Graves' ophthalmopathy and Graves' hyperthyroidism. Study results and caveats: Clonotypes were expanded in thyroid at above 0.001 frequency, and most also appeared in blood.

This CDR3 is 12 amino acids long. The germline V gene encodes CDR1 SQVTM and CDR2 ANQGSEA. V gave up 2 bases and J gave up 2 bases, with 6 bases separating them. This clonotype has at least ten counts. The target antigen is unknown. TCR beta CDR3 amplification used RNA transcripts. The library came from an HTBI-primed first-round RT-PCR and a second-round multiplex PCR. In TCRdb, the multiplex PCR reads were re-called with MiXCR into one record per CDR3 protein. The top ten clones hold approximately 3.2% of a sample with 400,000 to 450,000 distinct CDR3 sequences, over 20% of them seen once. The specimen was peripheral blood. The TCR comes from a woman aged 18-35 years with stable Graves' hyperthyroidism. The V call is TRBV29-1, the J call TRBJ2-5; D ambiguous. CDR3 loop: CSVERVQETQYF. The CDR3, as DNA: TGCAGCGTTGAACGGGTGCAAGAGACCCAGTACTTC.